This passage covers 16 T cell receptor beta chains from one sample sequenced in a study of blood T cell repertoires in COVID-19 (dated by TCRdb to 2020 to 2022). The library was prepared using the immunoSEQ multiplex PCR assay. TCRdb obtained this table from immuneACCESS and retained in-frame rearrangements with V and J assigned. These tables miss some clones; where compared with another copy, unresolved V genes account for less than half of the shortfall, and the remainder is unexplained. Counted in this sample were some 220,000 clones; 87% of them appeared once. The biggest ten clones account for roughly 12% of the sample. The material sequenced was peripheral blood. Every receptor here comes from a woman under 30 who had recovered from COVID-19.

The V gene is TRBV5-3, the J gene TRBJ2-7; possible D gene TRBD2, 6 bases. TRBV5-3 carries the ORF label, with uncertain function. The CDR3 has 17 residues. The V gene lost 0 bases and the J gene lost 5 bases, with 21 bases spanning the gap. The CDR3 sequence is CARSLGGTSRVLHEQYF. As DNA, the CDR3 is TGTGCCAGAAGCTTGGGGGGCACTAGCAGGGTTCTCCACGAGCAGTACTTC.

J is TRBJ2-7 and V is TRBV25-1; 7 bases agree with TRBD1. The CDR3 extends over 18 amino acids. Germline lookup yields CDR1 MGHDK and CDR2 SYGVNS. V gave up 2 bases and J gave up 0 bases; unmatched junction bases: 13. The CDR3 coding sequence is TGTGCCAGCAGTGAAGCGGTGATAACGACAGGGAGCTCCTACGAGCAGTACTTC. As protein: CASSEAVITTGSSYEQYF.

The count of this clone is one. J is TRBJ2-7 and V is TRBV9, with D possibly TRBD1 on 7 matching bases. Germline values: CDR1 SGDLS, CDR2 YYNGEE. V was pared by 1 base and J by 6 bases, with 14 bases between. The CDR3 loop spans 14 amino acids. CDR3 residues: CASSVRLDRAEQYF. The CDR3 coding sequence is TGTGCCAGCAGCGTAAGACTAGACAGGGCCGAGCAGTACTTC.

The J gene is TRBJ1-1, the V gene TRBV10-2; no definite D call. CDR3 length: 14 amino acids. With 5 bases removed from V and 0 bases from J, the gap between germline ends came to 10 bases. Per germline, CDR1 WSHSY and CDR2 SAAADI. CDR3 sequence: CASSSGRVNTEAFF. Written as DNA, the CDR3 is TGCGCCAGCAGTTCCGGGAGGGTGAACACTGAAGCTTTCTTT.

V usage is TRBV18 and J usage is TRBJ2-1; the match to TRBD1 covers 8 bases. This CDR3 region has 13 residues. Trimming at V came to 3 bases and at J to 6 bases, leaving 1 base not matched to a gene. Germline V gene lookup returns CDR1 KGHSH and CDR2 LQKENI. The CDR3 bases are TGTGCCAGCTCACCCGACAGGGGCAATGAGCAGTTCTTC. Translated, it gives CASSPDRGNEQFF.

The chain joins TRBV30 to TRBJ1-5; a possible D gene is TRBD1 (6 bases). The V end was cut by 0 bases, the J end by 5 bases, with 8 bases between. CDR3 length equals 13 residues. Germline V gene sequence: CDR1 GTSNPN, CDR2 SVGIG (reference sequence). The CDR3 sequence: CAWSVYRDQPQHF. The CDR3 DNA reads as TGTGCCTGGAGTGTGTACAGGGATCAGCCCCAGCATTTT.

This chain links TRBV27 with TRBJ2-7; the match to TRBD1 covers 10 bases. V gave up 3 bases and J gave up 1 base; unmatched junction bases: 12. The CDR3 consists of 18 residues. Germline lookup yields CDR1 MNHEY and CDR2 SMNVEV (reference sequence). The CDR3 sequence is CASSFTPPGQGNSYEQYF. In nucleotides, the CDR3 is TGTGCCAGCAGTTTTACGCCTCCGGGACAGGGGAATTCCTACGAGCAGTACTTC.

J is TRBJ2-3 and V is TRBV4-1; TRBD1 matches at 7 bases. The CDR3 is made up of 16 amino acids. Germline CDR1 MGHRA, CDR2 YSYEKL. The junction had 9 bases not matched to a gene; V was cut back by 5 bases and J by 1 base. The CDR3, as DNA: TGCGCCAGCAGCTACATACAGGGGCTCGGCACAGATACGCAGTATTTT. Protein product: CASSYIQGLGTDTQYF.

This sequence joins TRBV19 and TRBJ2-1; the match to TRBD2 covers 12 bases. V shed 5 bases and J 10 bases; nucleotides not matched to a gene: 6. CDR3 size: 14 residues. From germline, CDR1 is LNHDA and CDR2 SQIVND (reference sequence). DNA for the CDR3: TGTGCCAGTAGTTCGCTAGCGGGAGGGTGGGAGCAGTTCTTC. It yields the protein CASSSLAGGWEQFF.

The rearrangement links TRBV15 to TRBJ2-7; 7 bases align to TRBD2. V lost 1 base to trimming and J lost 0 bases; unmatched junction nucleotides: 3. The germline V gene has CDR1 LNHNV and CDR2 YYDKDF (reference sequence). The length of the CDR3 is 15 residues. The CDR3 loop is CATSRVRGSSYEQYF. In nucleotides, the CDR3 is TGTGCCACCAGCAGAGTACGCGGGAGCTCCTACGAGCAGTACTTC. Using reference TRBV15 and TRBJ2-7 for the parts outside the CDR3, the full variable domain is DAMVIQNPRYQVTQFGKPVTLSCSQTLNHNVMYWYQQKSSQAPKLLFHYYDKDFNNEADTPDNFQSRRPNTSFCFLDIRSPGLGDTAMYLCATSRVRGSSYEQYFGPGTRLTVT.

The chain recombines TRBV10-1 with TRBJ2-1; D not resolved. Germline V CDR1 and CDR2: WNHNN, SYGVQD (reference sequence). The ends were cut back, 0 bases at V and 9 bases at J, with 9 bases in the middle. There are 13 residues in the CDR3. The CDR3 sequence is CASSESLEIEQFF. The CDR3 nucleotides read TGCGCCAGCAGTGAGTCGTTAGAGATTGAGCAGTTCTTC.

The gene calls are TRBV3-1 (or the pseudogene TRBV3-2) and TRBJ2-1; 8 bases agree with TRBD2. The germline CDR1 and CDR2 sequences are LGHDT and YNNKEL (reference sequence). The CDR3 length is 18 residues. The trim removed 0 bases at V and 0 bases at J, leaving 7 bases unmatched. The CDR3 bases are TGTGCCAGCAGCCAAGAATTACTAGCGGTCCCCTCCTACAATGAGCAGTTCTTC. This codes for CASSQELLAVPSYNEQFF.

This chain connects TRBV5-1 to TRBJ2-7, with TRBD1 matching over 7 bases. Germline V lookup: CDR1 SGHRS, CDR2 YFSETQ. There are 13 residues in the CDR3. J was trimmed by 3 bases and V by 4 bases; bases with no gene match: 4. CDR3 sequence (DNA): TGCGCCAGCAGCCAAGGACAGGACTACGAGCAGTACTTC. This encodes CASSQGQDYEQYF.

CDR3 loop: CASSKGTPVHEQYF. In DNA, the CDR3 is TGTGCCAGCAGCAAAGGGACACCAGTCCACGAGCAGTACTTC. The chain has TRBV5-8 and TRBJ2-7; TRBD1 might be the D (6 bases). Germline V lookup: CDR1 SGHTS, CDR2 YDEGEE. This CDR3 has 14 residues. Trimming stripped 4 bases from V and 5 bases from J, with 16 bases between.

The chain has TRBV3-1 (or the pseudogene TRBV3-2) and TRBJ2-7, with TRBD1 matching over 8 bases. This CDR3 region has 14 residues. The V segment lost 4 bases and the J segment 3 bases; nucleotides outside the gene matches: 5. Looked up from germline, CDR1 is LGHDT and CDR2 is YNNKEL (reference sequence). Here the CDR3 DNA reads TGTGCCAGCAGCCCTACGGGACAGGACTACGAGCAGTACTTC. Protein product: CASSPTGQDYEQYF.

The genes are TRBV19 and TRBJ2-1; TRBD2 agrees at 7 bases. CDR1 and CDR2 (germline): LNHDA, SQIVND (reference sequence). The V segment lost 2 bases and the J segment 6 bases; nucleotides outside the gene matches: 7. The CDR3 extends over 15 amino acids. The CDR3 DNA follows: TGTGCCAGTAGTATACTGTTCTCGGGGGGCAATGAGCAGTTCTTC. This codes for CASSILFSGGNEQFF.